The T cell receptor (beta chain) described here comes from a study of shared clonotypes between healthy human individuals. From germline, CDR1 is MDHEN and CDR2 SYDVKM. The CDR3 is 14 residues long. V was clipped by 7 bases and J by 3 bases; unmatched bases: 6. CD45RO+ cells were combined with CCR7-negative CD45RA+ TemRA cells to form CD8 memory. The assay was immunoSEQ multiplex PCR, and TCRdb's table has in-frame clones only and misses some. The data contain about 110,000 clones, around 65% of them singletons. This clone was picked up one time. This TCR was sampled from a woman between 25 and 40 years old in good health. The V gene is TRBV28, the J gene TRBJ1-5; 7 bases are shared with TRBD1. The sample was memory CD8+ T cells sorted from blood. Stated subset: CD45RO+ cells pooled with CCR7-negative TemRA cells. The CDR3: CASIDRVDNQPQHF. The CDR3, as DNA: TGTGCCAGCATCGACAGGGTAGACAATCAGCCCCAGCATTTT.